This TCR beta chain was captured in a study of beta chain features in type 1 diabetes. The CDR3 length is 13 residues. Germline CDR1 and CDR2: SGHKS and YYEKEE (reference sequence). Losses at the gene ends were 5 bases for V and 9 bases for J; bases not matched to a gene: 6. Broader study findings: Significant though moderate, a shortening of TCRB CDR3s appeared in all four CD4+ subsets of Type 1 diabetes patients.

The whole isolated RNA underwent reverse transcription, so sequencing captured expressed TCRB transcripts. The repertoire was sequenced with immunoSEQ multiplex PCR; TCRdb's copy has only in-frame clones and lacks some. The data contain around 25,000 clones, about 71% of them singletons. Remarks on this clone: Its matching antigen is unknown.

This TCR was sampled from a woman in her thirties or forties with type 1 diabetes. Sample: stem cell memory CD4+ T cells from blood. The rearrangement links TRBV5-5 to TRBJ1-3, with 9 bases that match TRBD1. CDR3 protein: CASSQDRGPTIYF. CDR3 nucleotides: TGTGCCAGCAGTCAGGACAGGGGACCCACCATATATTTT.